This T cell receptor beta chain was identified in a study of a mutant IDH1 vaccine in newly diagnosed glioma. Study-wide context: Receipt of radiotherapy, temozolomide, or both preceded the study, and most received both.

Method: immunoSEQ multiplex PCR; TCRdb's copy keeps in-frame clones and lacks some. The profile shows tens of thousands of clones, 93% of them singletons. Time point indicated: baseline, week 1 (first vaccination visit). Described treatment: pre-vaccination baseline after standard-of-care therapy. The donor cohort comprised cases of new WHO grade 3 or 4 IDH1-mutant, ATRX-lost astrocytoma. About this clone: Its target is unknown.

General observations from the study: Evidence of vaccine-induced immune responses was documented in about 93% of patients. Seemingly, top peripheral T cell clonotype changes bore no relation to pseudoprogression.

This TCR derives from a middle-aged man with glioma. The specimen was PBMCs, collected from a glioma patient treated with radiotherapy, temozolomide or both.

The CDR3 loop reads CASSFLGGAEETQYF. The CDR3 region has the DNA TGTGCCAGCAGCTTTTTGGGTGGGGCGGAAGAGACCCAGTACTTC. The chain uses TRBV5-4 and TRBJ2-5, with D perhaps matching TRBD1 (5 bases). The length of the CDR3 is 15 residues. Trimming stripped 2 bases from V and 3 bases from J, with 14 bases between. Germline V gives CDR1 SGHNT, CDR2 YYREEE (reference sequence). The variable domain in full, completed from reference TRBV5-4 and TRBJ2-5, reads ETGVTQSPTHLIKTRGQQVTLRCSSQSGHNTVSWYQQALGQGPQFIFQYYREEENGRGNFPPRFSGLQFPNYSSELNVNALELDDSALYLCASSFLGGAEETQYFGPGTRLLVL.